This T cell receptor (beta chain) was obtained from a study of neoadjuvant nivolumab and ipilimumab in lung cancer. General study findings and limits: From pretherapy to surgery, tumor richness and clonality rose with dual therapy. Higher pretherapy blood TCR richness went with higher resected-tumor richness.

On this clone itself: Its antigen is not known.

TCRdb's table, derived via immunoSEQ multiplex PCR, lists solely in-frame clones and lacks some. The table lists about 38,000 clones, roughly nine tenths of them singletons. The sequence derives from an adult with non-small cell lung cancer. Here the sequenced sample was peripheral blood, taken before neoadjuvant nivolumab, alone or with ipilimumab.

In DNA, the CDR3 is TGTGCCAGCAGCTTTGGCACAGGGGCCTACGAGCAGTACTTC. Protein product: CASSFGTGAYEQYF. The chain combines TRBV7-2 with TRBJ2-7; 7 nucleotides agree with TRBD1. The CDR3 is 14 residues long. Germline lookup yields CDR1 SGHTA and CDR2 FQGNSA. Trimming cost V 3 bases and J 2 bases; bases outside gene matches: 4.